This TCR beta chain was identified during a study of blood T cell repertoires in COVID-19. In the original workflow: Estimation of nucleated cell counts relied on the amplification of reference gene primers. The data were produced by immunoSEQ multiplex PCR, yet TCRdb's version contains in-frame clones alone and is incomplete. V, J and clone size derive from that table, while D and trimming were established from the DNA sequence. Here the sample spans roughly 100,000 clones, approximately 81% being singletons. J gave up 2 bases and V 7 bases, and 10 bases lay outside the gene matches. This CDR3 spans 17 amino acids. In germline, CDR1 is SGHKS, CDR2 YYEKEE (reference sequence).

V usage is TRBV5-5 and J usage is TRBJ2-7; TRBD2 agrees at 15 bases. The specimen sequenced was peripheral blood. This receptor was taken from a human donor in a cohort sampled during active COVID-19. This CDR3 reads CASRSGLAGGPAYEQYF. DNA for the CDR3: TGTGCCAGCCGCTCGGGACTAGCGGGGGGACCGGCCTACGAGCAGTACTTC.